The 8 T cell receptor beta chains presented below share a single source sample, sequenced in a study of response to subunit inactivated influenza vaccine. In TCRdb, the RT-PCR reads were re-called with MiXCR into one record per CDR3 protein. The table records about 540,000 distinct CDR3 sequences, roughly 25% of them present only once. Another study also made use of these data, one on T cells expressing NK-cell markers. In that study: As the method of synthesis, 5'RACE template switching with UMIs yielded TCR beta cDNA.

Sequences were derived from CD4+ T cells sorted from PBMCs, sampled 11 to 12 days after vaccination. These receptors were obtained from a middle-aged man who received an inactivated influenza vaccine.

This clonotype was seen a handful of times. The chain combines TRBV14 with TRBJ2-5; D is unresolved. Germline V lookup: CDR1 SGHDN, CDR2 FVKESK. V dropped 1 base and J dropped 6 bases, with 9 bases sitting between them. This CDR3 spans 13 amino acids. CDR3 sequence (DNA): TGTGCCAGCAGCCAAGGGCGGAGTAAGACCCAGTACTTC. Protein sequence: CASSQGRSKTQYF.

This clonotype came up a few times. The chain has TRBV12-3 or TRBV12-4 and TRBJ1-5; 7 bases line up with TRBD1. V was pared by 5 bases and J by 4 bases, with 8 bases of the junction left unmatched. CDR3 length equals 15 residues. This CDR3 is CASSLLGGGNQPQHF. In DNA, the CDR3 is TGTGCCAGCAGTCTCTTAGGGGGCGGTAATCAGCCCCAGCATTTT.

This clonotype appeared a few times. The rearrangement joins TRBV4-2 to TRBJ2-3, with 11 bases matching TRBD2. Per germline, CDR1 LGHNA and CDR2 YNFKEQ. This CDR3 is built from 17 residues. V was clipped by 3 bases and J by 1 base; unmatched bases: 6. This CDR3 reads CASSHPLAGEGTDTQYF. Here the CDR3 DNA reads TGTGCCAGCAGCCACCCACTAGCGGGAGAGGGCACAGATACGCAGTATTTT.

This chain uses TRBV12-3 or TRBV12-4 with TRBJ2-2; 8 nucleotides line up with TRBD2. V dropped 6 bases and J dropped 5; count of bases not matched to a gene: 8. The CDR3 runs 15 residues. CDR3 amino acids: CASSPSGRKTGELFF. CDR3 coding DNA: TGTGCCAGCAGCCCCAGCGGGAGAAAGACCGGGGAGCTGTTTTTT.

Only a few counts were recorded for this clonotype. The rearrangement joins TRBV28 to TRBJ1-2, with D maybe TRBD1 (5 bases). Germline V lookup: CDR1 MDHEN, CDR2 SYDVKM. Trimming pared 10 bases from V and 4 bases from J, leaving 10 bases between. The CDR3 is 11 residues long. In DNA form, the CDR3 reads TGTGCCACATCGCAGGGCTATGGCTACACCTTC. The encoded protein is CATSQGYGYTF.

This sequence joins TRBV7-9 and TRBJ2-5, with D unclear. Trimming took off 1 base at V and 5 bases at J, with 11 bases between the two ends. The length of the CDR3 is 14 residues. CDR1 SEHNR and CDR2 FQNEAQ come from the germline V gene (reference sequence). CDR3 in amino acids: CASSLGRGRETQYF. CDR3 in DNA: TGTGCCAGCAGCTTAGGACGAGGAAGGGAGACCCAGTACTTC.

The sample holds many counts of this clonotype. The rearrangement links TRBV4-3 to TRBJ2-3; TRBD2 matches at 13 bases. V was clipped by 0 bases and J by 3 bases; unmatched bases: 12. Germline CDR1 reads LGHNA; CDR2 reads YSLEER. The length of the CDR3 is 20 residues. This chain's CDR3 is CASSQDLVTSGRSGTDTQYF. The CDR3 DNA reads TGCGCCAGCAGCCAAGATCTGGTGACTAGCGGGAGGTCGGGAACAGATACGCAGTATTTT.

The V and J genes are TRBV10-3 and TRBJ1-5, with a possible D match to TRBD1 (5 bases). Trimming took off 3 bases at V and 1 base at J, with 19 bases between the two ends. CDR1 ENHRY and CDR2 SYGVKD come from the germline V gene. CDR3 length: 18 residues. CDR3 protein: CAISDRGGGQGSNQPQHF. Written as DNA, the CDR3 is TGTGCCATCAGTGATAGGGGAGGCGGGCAGGGAAGCAATCAGCCCCAGCATTTT.